This is a list of T cell receptor beta chains from one sample in a study of response to subunit inactivated influenza vaccine. TCRdb re-derived calls from the RT-PCR reads in MiXCR, one entry per CDR3 protein. The table shows under 500,000 distinct CDR3 sequences, with about 10% occurring only once. The sample consisted of PBMCs from blood, taken 40 to 50 days after vaccination. These receptors originate from a man between 45 and 60 years old who received an inactivated influenza vaccine. The CDR3 runs from the conserved cysteine through the conserved F or W. A D gene is named only where the DNA matches it firmly. Size tells how often a clone was seen (once, few, many) or the class of an expanded clone, and some rows leave it out.

D	size	V	J	length	CDR3	DNA
-	many	TRBV7-2	TRBJ1-1	14	CASSLAQEGLGAFF	TGTGCCAGCAGCTTAGCTCAAGAGGGCCTGGGAGCTTTCTTT
-	few	TRBV20-1	TRBJ2-5	15	CSADDGGLGKETQYF	TGCAGTGCGGACGACGGAGGCCTGGGGAAAGAGACCCAGTACTTC
-	-	TRBV12-3/TRBV12-4	TRBJ2-1	12	CASSSPIHEQFF	TGTGCCAGCAGTTCCCCGATCCATGAGCAGTTCTTC
-	-	TRBV9	TRBJ2-7	16	CASSVDGGATTYEQYF	TGTGCCAGCAGCGTAGATGGGGGGGCGACGACCTACGAGCAGTACTTC
-	-	TRBV24-1	TRBJ2-3	16	CATSERGESKTDTQYF	TGTGCCACCAGTGAGCGGGGTGAAAGTAAAACAGATACGCAGTATTTT
-	many	TRBV6-5	TRBJ2-2	14	CASSYSEGTGELFF	TGTGCCAGCAGTTACTCGGAGGGAACCGGGGAGCTGTTTTTT
TRBD2	many	TRBV28	TRBJ2-1	20	CASCGGPGAASGCSYNEQFF	TGTGCCAGCTGCGGGGGTCCTGGGGCAGCCTCGGGATGCTCCTACAATGAGCAGTTCTTC
-	-	TRBV21-1	TRBJ2-7	19	CASSSGETSGSPSSYEQYF	TGTGCCAGCAGTTCCGGGGAGACTAGCGGGAGTCCCTCCTCCTACGAGCAGTACTTC
TRBD1	-	TRBV4-2	TRBJ1-4	17	CASSQNRGLRANEKLFF	TGTGCCAGCAGCCAAAACAGGGGGCTTCGGGCTAATGAAAAACTGTTTTTT
TRBD1	-	TRBV5-1	TRBJ2-1	16	CASSSGQGRGYNEQFF	TGCGCCAGCAGCTCGGGACAGGGAAGGGGCTACAATGAGCAGTTCTTC
TRBD1	few	TRBV11-2	TRBJ2-7	14	CASSFGTGGVEQYF	TGTGCCAGCAGCTTCGGGACAGGGGGCGTCGAGCAGTACTTC
TRBD2	-	TRBV7-2	TRBJ2-5	16	CASALSGGGVQETQYF	TGTGCCAGCGCACTATCGGGCGGGGGGGTCCAAGAGACCCAGTACTTC
TRBD2	-	TRBV12-3/TRBV12-4	TRBJ2-2	16	CASSTGLAGRTGELFF	TGTGCCAGCAGTACCGGACTAGCGGGAAGAACCGGGGAGCTGTTTTTT
TRBD2	-	TRBV6-1	TRBJ2-1	16	CASSRLAGGPGNEQFF	TGTGCCAGCAGTAGACTAGCGGGAGGGCCGGGTAATGAGCAGTTCTTC
TRBD2	few	TRBV7-2	TRBJ2-5	12	CASSRTSGRQYF	TGTGCCAGCAGCCGGACTAGCGGGAGGCAGTACTTC
TRBD2	-	TRBV28	TRBJ2-7	14	CASSSGTSRAEQYF	TGTGCCAGCAGCTCCGGGACTAGCAGAGCCGAGCAGTACTTC
-	few	TRBV6-1	TRBJ2-3	15	CASSLFTRGTDTQYF	TGTGCCAGCAGCTTGTTTACTAGGGGGACAGATACGCAGTATTTT
-	few	TRBV5-1	TRBJ2-5	14	CASSPGTRSETQYF	TGCGCCAGCAGCCCCGGGACTCGGAGTGAGACCCAGTACTTC
-	-	TRBV5-1	TRBJ1-1	13	CASTSEGNTEAFF	TGCGCCAGCACCAGTGAGGGGAACACTGAAGCTTTCTTT
-	-	TRBV5-1	TRBJ2-1	16	CASSETGTLSYNEQFF	TGCGCCAGCAGCGAAACAGGAACACTAAGCTACAATGAGCAGTTCTTC
TRBD1	-	TRBV7-9	TRBJ2-2	15	CASSRGTGTTGELFF	TGTGCCAGCAGCCGGGGGACAGGGACCACCGGGGAGCTGTTTTTT
-	few	TRBV13	TRBJ2-1	14	CASSLVLTGNEQFF	TGTGCCAGCAGCTTAGTACTAACGGGCAATGAGCAGTTCTTC
-	-	TRBV20-1	TRBJ1-1	15	CSASKGGAMNTEAFF	TGCAGTGCTAGCAAGGGGGGGGCCATGAACACTGAAGCTTTCTTT
-	-	TRBV6-1	TRBJ1-2	21	CASSANPAWTTVGPLNYGYTF	TGTGCCAGCAGTGCAAACCCCGCCTGGACGACAGTCGGTCCCCTTAACTATGGCTACACCTTC
TRBD2	many	TRBV5-6	TRBJ2-3	13	CASIPAGADTQYF	TGTGCCAGCATTCCAGCGGGAGCAGATACGCAGTATTTT
-	many	TRBV5-1	TRBJ1-6	13	CASSLEEGSPLHF	TGCGCCAGCAGCTTGGAAGAAGGGTCACCCCTCCACTTT
TRBD2	many	TRBV6-4	TRBJ2-1	15	CASSEGRGDYNEQFF	TGTGCCAGCAGTGAAGGGAGGGGCGACTACAATGAGCAGTTCTTC
-	few	TRBV4-1	TRBJ2-1	13	CASSQDWGDEQFF	TGCGCCAGCAGCCAAGATTGGGGCGATGAGCAGTTCTTC
TRBD2	-	TRBV6-2/TRBV6-3	TRBJ2-1	14	CASSKTGLINEQFF	TGTGCCAGCAGTAAAACGGGACTAATCAATGAGCAGTTCTTC
-	few	TRBV5-6	TRBJ2-1	17	CASSLGTLAPINNEQFF	TGTGCCAGCAGCTTGGGGACGCTAGCTCCGATAAACAATGAGCAGTTCTTC
TRBD1	once	TRBV6-5	TRBJ1-1	15	CASSYSGRGNTDAFF	TGTGCCAGCAGTTACTCGGGCAGGGGGAACACTGACGCTTTCTTT
-	-	TRBV12-3/TRBV12-4	TRBJ2-4	15	CASSPPLLAKNIQYF	TGTGCCAGCAGTCCTCCCCTCCTAGCCAAAAACATTCAGTACTTC
-	few	TRBV25-1	TRBJ2-7	15	CASSEVGTSSYEQYF	TGTGCCAGCAGTGAAGTGGGGACATCGTCCTACGAGCAGTACTTC
TRBD2	-	TRBV28	TRBJ2-5	15	CASTGTSGAQETQYF	TGTGCCAGCACTGGGACTAGCGGGGCACAAGAGACCCAGTACTTC
TRBD1	many	TRBV13	TRBJ2-1	16	CASSAYGTALPNEQFF	TGTGCCAGCAGCGCGTACGGGACAGCCCTCCCCAATGAGCAGTTCTTC
TRBD1	many	TRBV6-5	TRBJ1-1	14	CASSYGPGQGAAFF	TGTGCCAGCAGTTACGGTCCGGGACAGGGGGCTGCTTTCTTT
TRBD2	few	TRBV6-1	TRBJ2-7	15	CASSTQRGGRYEQYF	TGTGCCAGCAGCACACAGCGGGGGGGCCGCTACGAGCAGTACTTC
TRBD2	few	TRBV4-2	TRBJ2-3	17	CASSQPGTSGGTDTQYF	TGTGCCAGCAGCCAACCCGGGACTAGCGGGGGCACAGATACGCAGTATTTT
-	few	TRBV6-5	TRBJ2-5	14	CASSYNVGKETQYF	TGTGCCAGCAGTTACAATGTGGGGAAGGAGACCCAGTACTTC
-	-	TRBV29-1	TRBJ2-1	12	CSAPLGANEQFF	TGCAGCGCTCCCCTAGGGGCCAATGAGCAGTTCTTC
-	many	TRBV7-3	TRBJ2-2	15	CASSLGGDRTGELFF	TGTGCCAGCAGCTTAGGGGGAGATCGGACCGGGGAGCTGTTTTTT
-	few	TRBV12-3/TRBV12-4	TRBJ2-5	13	CASGMRFGETQYF	TGTGCCAGCGGAATGCGTTTTGGGGAGACCCAGTACTTC
-	many	TRBV29-1	TRBJ1-2	11	CSVEDASGYTF	TGCAGCGTTGAAGACGCGAGTGGCTACACCTTC
-	few	TRBV4-1	TRBJ2-7	14	CASSQVGSYYEQYF	TGCGCCAGCAGCCAAGTGGGCAGCTACTACGAGCAGTACTTC
TRBD2	many	TRBV12-3/TRBV12-4	TRBJ2-3	16	CASTPSGTSGADTQYF	TGTGCCAGCACCCCTTCCGGGACTAGCGGTGCAGATACGCAGTATTTT
-	many	TRBV28	TRBJ2-5	16	CASRGIGLGLQETQYF	TGTGCCAGCAGGGGGATCGGCCTGGGGCTACAAGAGACCCAGTACTTC
-	-	TRBV6-2/TRBV6-3	TRBJ2-3	15	CASSSPVRFTDTQYF	TGTGCCAGCAGTTCCCCCGTTAGGTTCACAGATACGCAGTATTTT
TRBD1	few	TRBV7-2	TRBJ2-7	15	CASSFGQGQRYEQYF	TGTGCCAGCAGCTTTGGACAGGGCCAAAGATACGAGCAGTACTTC
TRBD1	many	TRBV5-1	TRBJ1-4	14	CASSPGTANEKLFF	TGTGCCAGCAGCCCCGGGACAGCTAATGAAAAACTGTTTTTT
TRBD2	few	TRBV28	TRBJ2-1	15	CASISLGGNYNEQFF	TGTGCCAGCATCTCTCTCGGGGGGAACTACAATGAGCAGTTCTTC
TRBD2	few	TRBV6-2/TRBV6-3	TRBJ2-7	14	CASSRTSGIDEQYF	TGTGCCAGCAGCCGGACTAGCGGGATTGACGAGCAGTACTTC
-	many	TRBV20-1	TRBJ2-2	13	CSACGVVAGELFF	TGCAGTGCTTGTGGGGTTGTTGCCGGGGAGCTGTTTTTT
TRBD2	-	TRBV9	TRBJ2-5	15	CASSASSGSQETQYF	TGTGCCAGCAGCGCTTCTAGCGGGTCGCAAGAGACCCAGTACTTC